This T cell receptor beta chain stems from a study of CD8+CD57+ T cells in acquired aplastic anemia. Genomic DNA constituted the template upon which TCR beta VDJ and CDR3 profiling was performed. In TCRdb, the reads were re-called with MiXCR into one record per CDR3 protein. There are 150,000 to 200,000 distinct CDR3 sequences in the sample; around 48% occur only once, and 0.85% to 1.2% lies in the top ten. CD8+CD57+ cell expansion had been shown by flow cytometry in patients chosen for sequencing. Germline V gene sequence: CDR1 SGHTA, CDR2 FQGNSA. Trimming took 5 bases from V and 2 from J, leaving 13 bases between them. The length of the CDR3 is 14 residues.

This sequence was found in a human donor with aplastic anemia. This chain uses TRBV7-2 with TRBJ2-7; TRBD2 might be the D (5 bases). The specimen was sorted CD4+, CD8+, or CD8+CD57+ T cells (not recorded which) from PBMCs. CDR3 DNA sequence: TGTGCCAGCAGCACTAGTCGGACCGCCTACGAGCAGTACTTC. It yields the protein CASSTSRTAYEQYF.